The 28 T cell receptor beta chains reported below all come from one sample, sequenced in a study of shared clonotypes between healthy human individuals. Naive CD8 cells comprised CD45RO-negative, CCR7-positively selected cells, excluding terminally differentiated effector memory CD45RA+ cells. Using immunoSEQ multiplex PCR, the repertoire was profiled, and TCRdb retains in-frame clones only, with some absent. The sample consists of 1.5 million to 2.5 million clones, less than 95% of them appearing once. Sequencing was carried out using naive CD8+ T cells sorted from blood. Every receptor here comes from a young man in good health.

The rearrangement joins TRBV7-9 to TRBJ2-5; 11 bases line up with TRBD2. CDR3 size: 17 residues. Per the germline V gene, CDR1 is SEHNR and CDR2 is FQNEAQ (reference sequence). With V trimmed by 2 bases and J by 1 base, 6 bases remained unmatched. The CDR3: CASSLLASGGLQETQYF. As DNA, the CDR3 is TGTGCCAGCAGCTTATTAGCTAGCGGGGGGCTCCAAGAGACCCAGTACTTC. The full variable domain, with the rest looked up from reference TRBV7-9 and TRBJ2-5, is DTGVSQNPRHKITKRGQNVTFRCDPISEHNRLYWYRQTLGQGPEFLTYFQNEAQLEKSRLLSDRFSAERPKGSFSTLEIQRTEQGDSAMYLCASSLLASGGLQETQYFGPGTRLLVL.

This clone was detected only once. J is TRBJ2-5 and V is TRBV11-1, with D maybe TRBD2 (6 bases). Trimming pared 4 bases from V and 0 bases from J, leaving 15 bases between. Germline assignment: CDR1 SGHAT and CDR2 FQDESV (reference sequence). This CDR3 contains 16 residues. The CDR3: CASSSWGLSDQETQYF. The DNA of the CDR3 is TGTGCCAGCAGCTCTTGGGGACTTTCCGACCAAGAGACCCAGTACTTC.

V and J are TRBV28 and TRBJ2-1; no firm D call. Per germline, CDR1 MDHEN and CDR2 SYDVKM. The CDR3 runs 13 residues. The V gene lost 4 bases and the J gene lost 3 bases, with 7 bases spanning the gap. CDR3 loop: CASSYHRYNEQFF. Written as DNA, the CDR3 is TGTGCCAGCAGTTACCACCGCTACAATGAGCAGTTCTTC.

The rearrangement joins TRBV2 to TRBJ1-3, with 7 nucleotides matching TRBD1. The J segment lost 3 bases and the V segment lost 6 bases, leaving 8 bases of the junction unmatched. This CDR3 is 15 amino acids long. CDR1 is SNHLY and CDR2 is FYNNEI in the germline V gene. CDR3: CASRQGQLDGNTIYF. For the CDR3, the DNA is TGTGCCAGCAGGCAGGGACAGCTTGATGGAAACACCATATATTTT.

V usage is TRBV27 and J usage is TRBJ2-7, with no clear D. This CDR3 is 15 amino acids long. The V and J ends lost 3 bases and 2 bases respectively, with 14 bases between them. Germline V lookup: CDR1 MNHEY, CDR2 SMNVEV (reference sequence). The CDR3 sequence is CASSLGAHSAYEQYF. The CDR3 DNA reads TGTGCCAGCAGTTTGGGTGCTCATTCCGCCTACGAGCAGTACTTC.

The gene calls are TRBV5-4 and TRBJ2-1; 12 bases map to TRBD2. Germline V gene lookup returns CDR1 SGHNT and CDR2 YYREEE (reference sequence). V gave up 0 bases and J gave up 4 bases; unmatched junction bases: 2. The CDR3 is 16 amino acids. CDR3 sequence (DNA): TGTGCCAGCAGCTTGGCCGGACTAGCGGGATACAATGAGCAGTTCTTC. Translated: CASSLAGLAGYNEQFF.

The CDR3 coding sequence is TGCGCCAGCAGCTTGGCGACAGGATATACTTACGAGCAGTACTTC. Its translation is CASSLATGYTYEQYF. The V and J genes are TRBV5-1 and TRBJ2-7; tentatively, D is TRBD1 (6 bases). Germline loops: CDR1 SGHRS, CDR2 YFSETQ. V was pared by 0 bases and J by 4 bases, with 14 bases between. This CDR3 region has 15 residues.

The rearrangement uses TRBV5-1 and TRBJ2-1; perhaps TRBD1 as D (6 bases). With 3 bases removed from V and 8 bases from J, the gap between germline ends came to 24 bases. CDR1 and CDR2 (germline): SGHRS, YFSETQ. The CDR3 has 17 residues. The CDR3, as DNA: TGCGCCAGCAGCTACACAGGGCACCCTAAGGCCTTGCATGAGCAGTTCTTC. Translated: CASSYTGHPKALHEQFF.

V is TRBV27 and J is TRBJ1-1; a possible D gene is TRBD1 (6 bases). This CDR3 has 13 residues. V was clipped by 6 bases and J by 1 base, with 9 bases between them. From germline, CDR1 is MNHEY and CDR2 SMNVEV (reference sequence). The CDR3 loop is CASRWTENTEAFF. Written as DNA, the CDR3 is TGTGCCAGCAGATGGACAGAGAACACTGAAGCTTTCTTT.

This chain joins TRBV28 and TRBJ1-6, with D unclear. The CDR3 extends over 18 amino acids. Trimming stripped 5 bases from V and 9 bases from J, with 26 bases between. Germline V CDR1 and CDR2: MDHEN, SYDVKM. The CDR3 region has the DNA TGTGCCAGCAGTCCCCTTCCGGGGTATTTATCTATAGGTTCACCCCTCCACTTT. Translation: CASSPLPGYLSIGSPLHF.

The chain recombines TRBV28 with TRBJ1-6; D unclear. Germline lookup yields CDR1 MDHEN and CDR2 SYDVKM. V lost 8 bases and J 7 bases, leaving 12 bases between the germline ends. CDR3 size: 13 residues. The CDR3 region has the DNA TGTGCCAGCTATGGACGTGGGAATTCACCCCTCCACTTT. This sequence encodes CASYGRGNSPLHF.

This clone has just a few counts. This sequence joins TRBV4-3 and TRBJ2-5, with D unresolved. The CDR3 length is 15 residues. Trimming removed 0 bases at V and 2 bases at J, with 10 bases between. Looked up from germline, CDR1 is LGHNA and CDR2 is YSLEER. The CDR3 nucleotides read TGCGCCAGCAGCCAAGATTTGACTGTTCAAGAGACCCAGTACTTC. Amino acids: CASSQDLTVQETQYF.

Concerning this clone: Other DNA sequences in the sample encode the same CDR3. This chain links TRBV5-1 with TRBJ1-4; D perhaps matches TRBD1 (5 bases). The CDR3 has 15 amino acids. Germline V CDR1 and CDR2: SGHRS, YFSETQ. V was pared by 0 bases and J by 7 bases, with 13 bases between. CDR3 protein: CASSLEGGVGEKLFF. CDR3 sequence (DNA): TGCGCCAGCAGCTTGGAGGGAGGGGTCGGTGAAAAACTGTTTTTT.

V is TRBV4-2 and J is TRBJ2-7, with 8 bases identical to TRBD1. CDR3 length equals 15 residues. CDR1 is LGHNA, CDR2 YNFKEQ, per germline. The V segment lost 5 bases and the J segment 2 bases; nucleotides outside the gene matches: 8. This chain's CDR3 is CASSVLGQGAYEQYF. As DNA, the CDR3 is TGTGCCAGCAGCGTCCTTGGACAGGGCGCCTACGAGCAGTACTTC.

Details on this clone: Other DNA sequences in the sample encode the same CDR3. The chain employs TRBV27 and TRBJ2-3, with a possible D match to TRBD1 (5 bases). CDR3 size: 13 residues. Trimming took 4 bases from V and 1 from J, leaving 6 bases between them. Germline V gene data show CDR1 as MNHEY and CDR2 as SMNVEV (reference sequence). Here the CDR3 reads CASSSRGTDTQYF. The DNA for the CDR3 is TGTGCCAGCAGTTCCAGGGGCACAGATACGCAGTATTTT.

The rearrangement joins TRBV29-1 to TRBJ2-5, with TRBD2 as a possible D gene (5 bases). Germline CDR1 SQVTM, CDR2 ANQGSEA. Trimming cost V 3 bases and J 4 bases, with 15 bases left between them. The CDR3 totals 14 residues. The CDR3: CSVDPGIISETQYF. The CDR3 DNA sequence: TGCAGCGTTGACCCGGGGATTATTTCAGAGACCCAGTACTTC.

V and J are TRBV7-2 and TRBJ1-3, with unresolved D. Per the germline V gene, CDR1 is SGHTA and CDR2 is FQGNSA. The CDR3 sequence is 15 residues long. V was pared by 6 bases and J by 0 bases, with 12 bases between. The CDR3 nucleotides read TGTGCCAGCAGTTATGAGCACATCTCTGGAAACACCATATATTTT. Amino acids: CASSYEHISGNTIYF. The whole variable domain, remainder taken from reference TRBV7-2 and TRBJ1-3, is GAGVSQSPSNKVTEKGKDVELRCDPISGHTALYWYRQSLGQGLEFLIYFQGNSAPDKSGLPSDRFSAERTGGSVSTLTIQRTQQEDSAVYLCASSYEHISGNTIYFGEGSWLTVV.

The chain joins TRBV9 to TRBJ1-2; 7 nucleotides line up with TRBD1. The CDR3 loop spans 13 amino acids. Germline CDR1 and CDR2: SGDLS and YYNGEE. V was clipped by 2 bases and J by 6 bases; unmatched bases: 4. The CDR3 sequence: CASSVTGQDGYTF. The CDR3 DNA sequence: TGTGCCAGCAGCGTGACAGGGCAGGATGGCTACACCTTC.

This sequence joins TRBV7-9 and TRBJ1-4; D is possibly TRBD1 (5 bases). Per the germline V gene, CDR1 is SEHNR and CDR2 is FQNEAQ (reference sequence). The CDR3 consists of 13 residues. Trimming removed 5 bases at V and 8 bases at J, with 12 bases between. CDR3 DNA: TGTGCCAGCAGCCCAAGACAGAACGAAAAACTGTTTTTT. This encodes CASSPRQNEKLFF.

The CDR3 protein is CAISESRTSGTTDEQFF. CDR3 bases: TGTGCCATCAGTGAGTCGAGGACTAGCGGGACAACGGATGAGCAGTTCTTC. This chain connects TRBV10-3 to TRBJ2-1; TRBD2 matches at 12 bases. CDR3 size: 17 residues. V gave up 0 bases and J gave up 8 bases; unmatched junction bases: 8. Germline assignment: CDR1 ENHRY and CDR2 SYGVKD.

The rearrangement joins TRBV2 to TRBJ1-2, with D hard to call. Trimming left V 4 bases short and J 1 base short, with 7 bases between. Germline CDR1 SNHLY, CDR2 FYNNEI. This CDR3 spans 13 amino acids. The CDR3 DNA follows: TGTGCCAGCAGTGGAGATGTTAACTATGGCTACACCTTC. As protein: CASSGDVNYGYTF.

The V gene is TRBV7-2, the J gene TRBJ1-2, with 7 positions matching TRBD1. The CDR3 sequence is 15 residues long. Per the germline V gene, CDR1 is SGHTA and CDR2 is FQGNSA. Unmatched junction bases numbered 9, after V lost 5 bases and J lost 3 bases. CDR3 region: CASSLTQGEYYGYTF. CDR3 in DNA: TGTGCCAGCAGCCTAACTCAGGGGGAATACTATGGCTACACCTTC.

Note on this clone: This sample includes further DNA sequences coding for the same CDR3. The CDR3 region is CASSPDAYEQYF. The CDR3 region has the DNA TGTGCCAGCAGCCCAGACGCCTACGAGCAGTACTTC. The rearrangement links TRBV27 to TRBJ2-7, with D unresolved. V gave up 6 bases and J gave up 2 bases, with 8 bases separating them. This CDR3 is built from 12 residues. Germline V CDR1 and CDR2: MNHEY, SMNVEV (reference sequence).

The chain uses TRBV29-1 and TRBJ2-5, with D possibly matching TRBD2 (6 bases). The CDR3 sequence is 15 residues long. Trimming removed 7 bases from V and 0 bases from J, with 18 bases in between. CDR1 and CDR2 (germline): SQVTM, ANQGSEA. CDR3 protein: CSAYYSGGYQETQYF. The CDR3 region has the DNA TGCAGCGCGTACTATTCCGGGGGATACCAAGAGACCCAGTACTTC.

This CDR3 is CASSLGGQITQYF. The CDR3 nucleotides are TGTGCCAGCAGCTTAGGCGGGCAAATTACCCAGTACTTC. The rearrangement joins TRBV7-9 to TRBJ2-5; maybe TRBD2 (5 bases). The CDR3 contains 13 residues. In germline, CDR1 is SEHNR, CDR2 FQNEAQ (reference sequence). Trimming stripped 1 base from V and 8 bases from J, with 11 bases between. Full variable domain (rest looked up from reference TRBV7-9 and TRBJ2-5): DTGVSQNPRHKITKRGQNVTFRCDPISEHNRLYWYRQTLGQGPEFLTYFQNEAQLEKSRLLSDRFSAERPKGSFSTLEIQRTEQGDSAMYLCASSLGGQITQYFGPGTRLLVL.

This chain uses TRBV13 with TRBJ2-2, with a tentative D call TRBD1 (5 bases). Germline CDR1 PRHDT, CDR2 FYEKMQ (reference sequence). The CDR3 spans 14 residues. Trimming took 4 bases from V and 8 from J, leaving 14 bases between them. As DNA, the CDR3 is TGTGCCAGCAGCTCCCAGGGTACAAGGGGGGAGCTGTTTTTT. This gives the protein CASSSQGTRGELFF.

Worth noting for this clone: At one of its ends the junction is not consistent with the germline gene, which may arise from a read error. The chain uses TRBV10-3 and TRBJ1-2; 8 positions match TRBD1. The length of the CDR3 is 15 residues. The germline gives CDR1 ENHRY, CDR2 SYGVKD. CDR3 loop: CASSLGQGAYYGYTF. DNA for the CDR3: TGTGCCAGCAGTTTGGGGCAGGGGGCATACTATGGCTACACCTTC.

The chain links TRBV27 to TRBJ1-2; D perhaps matches TRBD1 (6 bases). The germline CDR1 and CDR2 sequences are MNHEY and SMNVEV (reference sequence). This CDR3 has 15 residues. The V end was cut by 2 bases, the J end by 7 bases, with 17 bases between. CDR3: CASSLIVNRAGGYTF. DNA of the CDR3: TGTGCCAGCAGTTTAATCGTCAACAGGGCGGGTGGCTACACCTTC.